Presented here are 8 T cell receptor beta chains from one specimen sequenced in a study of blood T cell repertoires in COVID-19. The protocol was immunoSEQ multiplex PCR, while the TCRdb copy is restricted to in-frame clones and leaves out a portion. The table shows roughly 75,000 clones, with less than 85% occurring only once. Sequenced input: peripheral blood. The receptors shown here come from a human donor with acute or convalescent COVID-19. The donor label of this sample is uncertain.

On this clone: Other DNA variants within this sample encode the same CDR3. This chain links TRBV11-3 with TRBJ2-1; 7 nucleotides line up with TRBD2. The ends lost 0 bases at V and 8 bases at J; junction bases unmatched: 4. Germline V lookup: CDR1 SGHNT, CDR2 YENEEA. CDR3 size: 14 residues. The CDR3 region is CASSLDGTSDEQFF. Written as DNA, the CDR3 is TGTGCCAGCAGCTTAGATGGAACTAGCGATGAGCAGTTCTTC.

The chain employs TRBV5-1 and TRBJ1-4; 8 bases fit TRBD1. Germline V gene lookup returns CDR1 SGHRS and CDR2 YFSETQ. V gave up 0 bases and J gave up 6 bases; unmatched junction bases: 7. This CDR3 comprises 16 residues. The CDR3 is CASSLAGGGVDEKLFF. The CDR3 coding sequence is TGCGCCAGCAGCTTGGCAGGGGGCGGTGTCGATGAAAAACTGTTTTTT.

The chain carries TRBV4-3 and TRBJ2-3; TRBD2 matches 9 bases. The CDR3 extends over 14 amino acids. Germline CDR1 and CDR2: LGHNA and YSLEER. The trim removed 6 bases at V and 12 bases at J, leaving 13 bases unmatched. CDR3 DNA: TGCGCCAGCAGTCCAGGGGTAGCGGGAGTCTCCCAGTATTTT. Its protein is CASSPGVAGVSQYF.

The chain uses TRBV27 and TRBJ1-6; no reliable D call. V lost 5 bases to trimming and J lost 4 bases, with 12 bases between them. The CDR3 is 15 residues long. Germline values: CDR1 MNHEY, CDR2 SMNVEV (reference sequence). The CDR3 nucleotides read TGTGCCAGCAGTCCGTTAGAGTCTTATAATTCACCCCTCCACTTT. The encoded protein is CASSPLESYNSPLHF.

The CDR3 here is CASSRSGTSYEQYF. CDR3 DNA: TGTGCCAGCAGCCGCAGCGGGACCTCCTACGAGCAGTACTTC. V and J are TRBV27 and TRBJ2-7, with 7 bases matching TRBD2. Germline V gene lookup returns CDR1 MNHEY and CDR2 SMNVEV (reference sequence). The CDR3 is 14 amino acids. V was clipped by 6 bases and J by 0 bases; unmatched bases: 5.

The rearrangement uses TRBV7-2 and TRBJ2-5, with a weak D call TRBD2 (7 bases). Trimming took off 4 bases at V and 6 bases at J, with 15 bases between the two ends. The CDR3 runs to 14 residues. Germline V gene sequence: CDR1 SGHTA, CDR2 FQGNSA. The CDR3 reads CASSSGARGKTQYF. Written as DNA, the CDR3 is TGTGCCAGCAGCTCGGGGGCGCGGGGGAAGACCCAGTACTTC.

The CDR3 spells CASSLTGGEYEQYF. In nucleotides, the CDR3 is TGTGCCAGCAGTTTGACAGGGGGCGAATACGAGCAGTACTTC. The rearrangement links TRBV6-5 to TRBJ2-7; TRBD1 matches 10 bases. From germline, CDR1 is MNHEY and CDR2 SVGAGI. With 4 bases clipped from V and 4 bases from J, the junction kept 4 bases outside the gene matches. CDR3 length: 14 amino acids.

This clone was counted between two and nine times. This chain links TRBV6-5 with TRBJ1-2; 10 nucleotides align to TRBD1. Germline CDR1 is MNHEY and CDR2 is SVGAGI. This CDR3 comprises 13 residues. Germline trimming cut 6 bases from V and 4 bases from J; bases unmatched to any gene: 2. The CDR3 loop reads CASRGQGIYGYTF. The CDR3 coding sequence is TGTGCCAGCAGGGGACAGGGGATCTATGGCTACACCTTC.